The next 24 T cell receptor beta chains were all read from a single sample in a study of blood T cell repertoires in COVID-19. TCRdb's table, derived via immunoSEQ multiplex PCR, lists solely in-frame clones and lacks some. The profile shows 30,000 to 50,000 clones, approximately 94% of them singletons. Sequenced input: peripheral blood. These TCRs come from a human donor with active COVID-19. The donor label of this sample is uncertain.

This clone was observed once. CDR3 in amino acids: CASSLNLRNTKNIQYF. Written as DNA, the CDR3 is TGTGCCAGCAGCTTAAATCTCAGGAACACCAAAAACATTCAGTACTTC. This sequence joins TRBV7-9 and TRBJ2-4, with D hard to call. Deletions cut 2 bases from V and 2 bases from J, with 13 bases between. CDR1 and CDR2 (germline): SEHNR, FQNEAQ (reference sequence). CDR3 length equals 16 residues.

The gene calls are TRBV5-4 and TRBJ2-1; a possible D gene is TRBD2 (5 bases). Germline assignment: CDR1 SGHNT and CDR2 YYREEE (reference sequence). V was trimmed by 1 base and J by 5 bases, leaving 16 bases between them. The CDR3 length is 16 residues. The CDR3 protein is CASSLRVEDLNNEQFF. In DNA, the CDR3 is TGTGCCAGCAGCTTGAGGGTGGAGGACTTAAACAATGAGCAGTTCTTC.

The chain uses TRBV7-9 and TRBJ2-5; maybe TRBD2 (6 bases). Germline CDR1 and CDR2: SEHNR and FQNEAQ (reference sequence). There are 13 residues in the CDR3. The V end lost 5 bases, the J end lost 1 base, and 8 bases lay between the germline ends. CDR3 in DNA: TGTGCCAGCAGCGTTAGCGGCCAAGAGACCCAGTACTTC. Translated: CASSVSGQETQYF. Full variable domain (rest looked up from reference TRBV7-9 and TRBJ2-5): DTGVSQNPRHKITKRGQNVTFRCDPISEHNRLYWYRQTLGQGPEFLTYFQNEAQLEKSRLLSDRFSAERPKGSFSTLEIQRTEQGDSAMYLCASSVSGQETQYFGPGTRLLVL.

The chain links TRBV2 to TRBJ2-1; D might be TRBD2 (5 bases). With 5 bases removed from V and 0 bases from J, the gap between germline ends came to 11 bases. The germline CDR1 and CDR2 sequences are SNHLY and FYNNEI. The length of the CDR3 is 15 residues. CDR3 protein: CASSREERSYNEQFF. CDR3 sequence (DNA): TGTGCCAGCAGTCGGGAAGAGCGCTCCTACAATGAGCAGTTCTTC. Filled out from reference TRBV2 and TRBJ2-1, the complete variable domain reads EPEVTQTPSHQVTQMGQEVILRCVPISNHLYFYWYRQILGQKVEFLVSFYNNEISEKSEIFDDQFSVERPDGSNFTLKIRSTKLEDSAMYFCASSREERSYNEQFFGPGTRLTVL.

The chain employs TRBV11-3 and TRBJ2-7; possible D gene TRBD2, 6 bases. There are 14 residues in the CDR3. Trimming took 2 bases from V and 3 from J, leaving 11 bases between them. CDR1 is SGHNT, CDR2 YENEEA, per germline. CDR3 sequence: CASSLRGVNYEQYF. For the CDR3, the DNA is TGTGCCAGCAGCTTACGCGGGGTAAACTACGAGCAGTACTTC.

The V call is TRBV2, the J call TRBJ2-7; 8 bases match TRBD1. With V trimmed by 5 bases and J by 5 bases, 5 bases remained unmatched. This CDR3 region has 13 residues. Germline CDR1 is SNHLY and CDR2 is FYNNEI. This chain's CDR3 is CASSQQGVNEQYF. CDR3 DNA: TGTGCCAGCAGTCAACAGGGGGTTAACGAGCAGTACTTC.

This chain uses TRBV5-4 with TRBJ2-7; perhaps TRBD2 as D (5 bases). The V gene lost 0 bases and the J gene lost 4 bases, with 14 bases spanning the gap. The CDR3 is 15 residues long. Germline V lookup: CDR1 SGHNT, CDR2 YYREEE (reference sequence). The CDR3 here is CASSLDRGGGYEQYF. For the CDR3, the DNA is TGTGCCAGCAGCTTGGACCGGGGTGGCGGGTACGAGCAGTACTTC.

This clone appeared a single time. This chain connects TRBV14 to TRBJ2-7; the D gene is possibly TRBD2 (6 bases). Germline CDR1 reads SGHDN; CDR2 reads FVKESK. The ends were cut back, 0 bases at V and 7 bases at J, with 19 bases in the middle. CDR3 size: 16 residues. CDR3 DNA sequence: TGTGCCAGCAGCCAAGATCGGTCGGGGACTCGCGGTGAGCAGTACTTC. This encodes CASSQDRSGTRGEQYF.

V gene TRBV5-5 combines with J gene TRBJ2-5; 9 nucleotides line up with TRBD1. Per the germline V gene, CDR1 is SGHKS and CDR2 is YYEKEE (reference sequence). The ends lost 2 bases at V and 9 bases at J; junction bases unmatched: 8. The CDR3 is made up of 14 amino acids. The CDR3 DNA follows: TGTGCCAGCAGCTTTGATGGGACAGGGAGTGCCCAGTACTTC. This sequence encodes CASSFDGTGSAQYF.

V is TRBV2 and J is TRBJ2-7; TRBD1 aligns across 7 bases. The CDR3 is 13 amino acids. Germline-derived CDR1 and CDR2 are SNHLY and FYNNEI. V gave up 8 bases and J gave up 2 bases; unmatched junction bases: 6. In DNA form, the CDR3 reads TGTGCCAGCCGACGGACAGGTACCTACGAGCAGTACTTC. Translating gives CASRRTGTYEQYF.

The rearrangement links TRBV5-1 to TRBJ1-2; D is perhaps TRBD1 (5 bases). The CDR3 runs 14 residues. V shed 6 bases and J shed 5 bases, with 17 bases lying between them. The germline V gene has CDR1 SGHRS and CDR2 YFSETQ. The CDR3 region is CASKPGGARYGYTF. The CDR3 DNA is TGCGCCAGCAAACCCGGGGGTGCTAGATATGGCTACACCTTC. The entire variable domain, with the rest obtained from reference TRBV5-1 and TRBJ1-2, is as follows: KAGVTQTPRYLIKTRGQQVTLSCSPISGHRSVSWYQQTPGQGLQFLFEYFSETQRNKGNFPGRFSGRQFSNSRSEMNVSTLELGDSALYLCASKPGGARYGYTFGSGTRLTVV.

This rearrangement joins TRBV28 to TRBJ2-3, with TRBD2 as a possible D gene (6 bases). This CDR3 has 15 residues. From germline, CDR1 is MDHEN and CDR2 SYDVKM. V lost 8 bases and J 1 base, leaving 16 bases between the germline ends. In DNA, the CDR3 is TGTGCCAGCCTCGCCCGGGACTCACGCACAGATACGCAGTATTTT. Translation gives CASLARDSRTDTQYF.

The chain uses TRBV5-5 and TRBJ1-3; D might be TRBD1 (6 bases). V lost 1 base and J lost 5, with 10 bases in between. The CDR3 totals 14 residues. Germline V lookup: CDR1 SGHKS, CDR2 YYEKEE (reference sequence). CDR3 DNA: TGTGCCAGCAGCTTGCTGGGGGCGAGAAACACCATATATTTT. It codes for CASSLLGARNTIYF.

This chain connects TRBV6-1 to TRBJ2-7; TRBD1 might be the D (6 bases). CDR1 MNHNS and CDR2 SASEGT come from the germline V gene. CDR3 length: 18 amino acids. The V and J ends lost 4 bases and 4 bases respectively, with 26 bases between them. CDR3 amino acids: CASSVDGTPDTGIYEQYF. The CDR3 DNA reads as TGTGCCAGCAGTGTAGACGGGACACCCGACACAGGGATTTACGAGCAGTACTTC.

V and J are TRBV2 and TRBJ2-1; D uncertain. The V end was cut by 2 bases, the J end by 6 bases, with 14 bases between. The CDR3 is made up of 15 amino acids. Germline values: CDR1 SNHLY, CDR2 FYNNEI. The CDR3 is CASSENRATGNEQFF. For the CDR3, the DNA is TGTGCCAGCAGTGAAAACCGCGCCACGGGCAATGAGCAGTTCTTC. Filled out from reference TRBV2 and TRBJ2-1, the complete variable domain reads EPEVTQTPSHQVTQMGQEVILRCVPISNHLYFYWYRQILGQKVEFLVSFYNNEISEKSEIFDDQFSVERPDGSNFTLKIRSTKLEDSAMYFCASSENRATGNEQFFGPGTRLTVL.

The chain's CDR3 is CASSRQGNQPQHF. In DNA form, the CDR3 reads TGTGCCAGCAGCAGGCAGGGGAATCAGCCCCAGCATTTT. V is TRBV21-1 and J is TRBJ1-5; the table names TRBD1, a call not compared with the DNA. TRBV21-1 is labeled a pseudogene. The CDR3 consists of 13 residues.

The chain employs TRBV5-1 and TRBJ2-3; tentatively, D is TRBD1 (5 bases). The CDR3 has 16 residues. Germline assignment: CDR1 SGHRS and CDR2 YFSETQ. Deletions cut 2 bases from V and 2 bases from J, with 15 bases between. CDR3 nucleotide sequence: TGCGCCAGCAGCTTAAGCAGGGCCCTAACCACAGATACGCAGTATTTT. Translated: CASSLSRALTTDTQYF.

The V gene is TRBV10-2, the J gene TRBJ2-3, with 9 bases identical to TRBD2. The V gene end was trimmed by 4 bases and the J gene end by 0 bases; junction bases not matched to a gene: 11. This CDR3 is 18 amino acids long. Germline CDR1 and CDR2: WSHSY and SAAADI. CDR3 sequence: CASSAGGSGSRSTDTQYF. CDR3 nucleotide sequence: TGCGCCAGCAGTGCCGGTGGTAGCGGGAGCCGTAGCACAGATACGCAGTATTTT.

CDR3 DNA sequence: TGTGCCAGCAGCTTAGAGTCAGGGCCTTCCTACGAGCAGTACTTC. Translated: CASSLESGPSYEQYF. The rearrangement joins TRBV7-9 to TRBJ2-7; D is perhaps TRBD1 (5 bases). Per the germline V gene, CDR1 is SEHNR and CDR2 is FQNEAQ (reference sequence). V was shortened by 1 base and J by 1 base, with 11 bases between the two germline ends. This CDR3 is 15 amino acids long. The complete variable domain, with remaining parts taken from reference TRBV7-9 and TRBJ2-7, reads DTGVSQNPRHKITKRGQNVTFRCDPISEHNRLYWYRQTLGQGPEFLTYFQNEAQLEKSRLLSDRFSAERPKGSFSTLEIQRTEQGDSAMYLCASSLESGPSYEQYFGPGTRLTVT.

For the CDR3, the DNA is TGTGCCAGCAGCACCTCGGGACAGGGGGCCTACGAGCAGTACTTC. Protein sequence: CASSTSGQGAYEQYF. This chain connects TRBV13 to TRBJ2-7; TRBD1 aligns across 11 bases. Germline V gives CDR1 PRHDT, CDR2 FYEKMQ (reference sequence). V was pared by 5 bases and J by 2 bases, with 5 bases of the junction left unmatched. The CDR3 runs to 15 residues.

The chain carries TRBV6-5 and TRBJ2-1, with D possibly matching TRBD1 (6 bases). Trimming removed 7 bases from V and 4 bases from J, with 11 bases in between. Looked up from germline, CDR1 is MNHEY and CDR2 is SVGAGI. The CDR3 is made up of 13 amino acids. The CDR3 bases are TGTGCCAGCACCAGGGGCAGATACAATGAGCAGTTCTTC. Protein product: CASTRGRYNEQFF.

This sequence joins TRBV4-1 and TRBJ2-3; possibly TRBD1 for D (5 bases). The CDR3 sequence is 16 residues long. V was trimmed by 0 bases and J by 4 bases, leaving 14 bases between them. Germline CDR1 MGHRA, CDR2 YSYEKL. CDR3 bases: TGCGCCAGCAGCCAAGATAGGGGAAGTATCTCAGATACGCAGTATTTT. Protein product: CASSQDRGSISDTQYF.

The chain links TRBV27 to TRBJ1-6, with D perhaps TRBD1 (6 bases). The V and J ends lost 2 bases and 0 bases respectively, with 8 bases between them. CDR1 is MNHEY and CDR2 is SMNVEV in the germline V gene (reference sequence). The CDR3 runs to 16 residues. The CDR3 reads CASSLGQSSYNSPLHF. In nucleotides, the CDR3 is TGTGCCAGCAGTTTAGGACAGAGCTCCTATAATTCACCCCTCCACTTT.

This chain joins TRBV4-1 and TRBJ2-5; possible D gene TRBD2, 5 bases. The CDR3 extends over 14 amino acids. Trimming took 0 bases from V and 7 from J, leaving 12 bases between them. CDR1 is MGHRA and CDR2 is YSYEKL in the germline V gene. For the CDR3, the DNA is TGCGCCAGCAGCCAAGACGGGTCAGGAGGGACCCAGTACTTC. Translated: CASSQDGSGGTQYF.